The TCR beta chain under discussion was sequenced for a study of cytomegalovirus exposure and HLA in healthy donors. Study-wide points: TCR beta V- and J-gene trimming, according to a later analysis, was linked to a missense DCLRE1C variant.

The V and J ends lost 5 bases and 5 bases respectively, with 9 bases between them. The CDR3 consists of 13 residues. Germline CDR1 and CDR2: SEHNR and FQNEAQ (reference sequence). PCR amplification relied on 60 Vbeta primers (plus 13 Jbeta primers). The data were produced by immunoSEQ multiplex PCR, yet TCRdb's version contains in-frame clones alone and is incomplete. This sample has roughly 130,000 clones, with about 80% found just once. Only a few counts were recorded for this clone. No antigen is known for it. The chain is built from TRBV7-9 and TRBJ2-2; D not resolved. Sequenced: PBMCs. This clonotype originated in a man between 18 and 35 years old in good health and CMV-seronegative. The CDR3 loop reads CASSPALTGELFF. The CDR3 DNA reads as TGTGCCAGCAGCCCCGCGTTGACCGGGGAGCTGTTTTTT.